These 23 T cell receptor beta chains originate from one sample sequenced in a study of blood T cell repertoires in COVID-19. Some clones are missing from TCRdb's copy, which holds only in-frame ones; the method was immunoSEQ multiplex PCR. The data hold tens of thousands of clones, with less than 95% observed a single time. Sequenced material: peripheral blood. The receptors stem from a man aged 45-60 years with COVID-19, enrolled during active disease.

The V and J genes are TRBV18 and TRBJ2-1; 13 bases are shared with TRBD2. J lost 7 bases, V lost 4 bases, and 10 bases had no gene match. This CDR3 has 17 residues. The germline CDR1 and CDR2 sequences are KGHSH and LQKENI. The DNA for the CDR3 is TGTGCCAGCTCACGCCTCGTCGGGACTAGCGGGACAAATGAGCAGTTCTTC. This codes for CASSRLVGTSGTNEQFF.

The V and J genes are TRBV3-1 (or the pseudogene TRBV3-2) and TRBJ2-5; 9 positions match TRBD2. This CDR3 has 18 residues. Germline CDR1 LGHDT, CDR2 YNNKEL (reference sequence). V shed 1 base, J shed 5 bases, and the junction held 14 bases outside the gene matches. CDR3 DNA sequence: TGTGCCAGCAGCCAAGGTTGGGGAGCGGGAGGACCCAGGGAGACCCAGTACTTC. Amino acids: CASSQGWGAGGPRETQYF.

V is TRBV30 and J is TRBJ2-3, with D perhaps matching TRBD2 (6 bases). V was pared by 2 bases and J by 0 bases, with 12 bases between. Germline V gene lookup returns CDR1 GTSNPN and CDR2 SVGIG (reference sequence). There are 15 residues in the CDR3. The CDR3 loop reads CAWSNWRASTDTQYF. CDR3 DNA sequence: TGTGCCTGGAGTAATTGGAGGGCTAGCACAGATACGCAGTATTTT.

The chain carries TRBV3-1 (or the pseudogene TRBV3-2) and TRBJ2-7; 9 bases match TRBD2. J gave up 3 bases and V 4 bases, and 13 bases lay outside the gene matches. The V gene's germline CDR1 is LGHDT and CDR2 YNNKEL (reference sequence). This CDR3 has 17 residues. The CDR3 DNA is TGTGCCAGCAGCCTCAGTGGTATAGCGGGAGCGCGCTACGAGCAGTACTTC. Protein sequence: CASSLSGIAGARYEQYF.

The chain employs TRBV30 and TRBJ1-2, with a possible D match to TRBD1 (5 bases). The CDR3 covers 12 residues. Germline CDR1 is GTSNPN and CDR2 is SVGIG (reference sequence). Trimming cost V 0 bases and J 6 bases, with 8 bases left between them. The CDR3 region has the DNA TGTGCCTGGAGTGTCGAGGACAATGGCTACACCTTC. Amino acids: CAWSVEDNGYTF. The full variable domain, with the rest looked up from reference TRBV30 and TRBJ1-2, is SQTIHQWPATLVQPVGSPLSLECTVEGTSNPNLYWYRQAAGRGLQLLFYSVGIGQISSEVPQNLSASRPQDRQFILSSKKLLLSDSGFYLCAWSVEDNGYTFGSGTRLTVV.

This chain links TRBV5-5 with TRBJ1-1; 9 bases are shared with TRBD1. V lost 4 bases and J lost 0; bases outside the gene matches: 7. Germline loops: CDR1 SGHKS, CDR2 YYEKEE (reference sequence). The length of the CDR3 is 16 residues. This chain's CDR3 is CASSPDRGTMNTEAFF. CDR3 sequence (DNA): TGTGCCAGCAGCCCGGACAGGGGAACGATGAACACTGAAGCTTTCTTT.

The sample holds a few counts of this clone. The J gene is TRBJ1-6, the V gene TRBV6-5; tentative D call: TRBD1 (5 bases). Looked up from germline, CDR1 is MNHEY and CDR2 is SVGAGI. Trimming removed 3 bases from V and 7 bases from J, with 16 bases in between. The CDR3 is made up of 16 amino acids. CDR3 coding DNA: TGTGCCAGCAGTTATAGGGCTTACAAGGGGAATTCACCCCTCCACTTT. Protein sequence: CASSYRAYKGNSPLHF.

The chain recombines TRBV18 with TRBJ1-4; 7 positions agree with TRBD1. This CDR3 region has 14 residues. V trimming: 6 bases; J trimming: 4 bases; junction bases outside the gene matches: 5. Germline assignment: CDR1 KGHSH and CDR2 LQKENI. DNA for the CDR3: TGTGCCAGCTCGCCAAACAGGGGTAATGAAAAACTGTTTTTT. Amino acids: CASSPNRGNEKLFF. Looking up the rest from reference TRBV18 and TRBJ1-4 gives the full variable domain: NAGVMQNPRHLVRRRGQEARLRCSPMKGHSHVYWYRQLPEEGLKFMVYLQKENIIDESGMPKERFSAEFPKEGPSILRIQQVVRGDSAAYFCASSPNRGNEKLFFGSGTQLSVL.

The chain joins TRBV27 to TRBJ1-4, with a tentative D call TRBD1 (5 bases). The V gene lost 6 bases and the J gene lost 7 bases, with 12 bases spanning the gap. CDR1 and CDR2 from the germline V gene are MNHEY and SMNVEV (reference sequence). CDR3 length: 13 residues. The CDR3 loop is CASRRDRSEKLFF. DNA for the CDR3: TGTGCCAGCAGGCGGGACCGGAGTGAAAAACTGTTTTTT. The variable domain in full, with the rest retrieved from reference TRBV27 and TRBJ1-4, is EAQVTQNPRYLITVTGKKLTVTCSQNMNHEYMSWYRQDPGLGLRQIYYSMNVEVTDKGDVPEGYKVSRKEKRNFPLILESPSPNQTSLYFCASRRDRSEKLFFGSGTQLSVL.

V is TRBV5-4 and J is TRBJ2-3, with 11 bases aligning to TRBD2. J was trimmed by 3 bases and V by 4 bases; bases with no gene match: 7. The CDR3 spans 16 residues. In germline, CDR1 is SGHNT, CDR2 YYREEE (reference sequence). The CDR3 DNA sequence: TGTGCCAGCAGCGGATTAGCGGGAGGGCCGACAGATACGCAGTATTTT. Residues: CASSGLAGGPTDTQYF.

The V and J genes are TRBV20-1 and TRBJ2-7; D is unresolved. Germline V gene sequence: CDR1 DFQATT, CDR2 SNEGSKA (reference sequence). Trimming took 3 bases from V and 0 from J, leaving 6 bases between them. The CDR3 consists of 12 residues. DNA for the CDR3: TGCAGTGCTAGTCAGAACTCCTACGAGCAGTACTTC. Translated: CSASQNSYEQYF.

The rearrangement uses TRBV29-1 and TRBJ1-2; D unclear. This CDR3 has 12 amino acids. Germline lookup yields CDR1 SQVTM and CDR2 ANQGSEA. V lost 6 bases to trimming and J lost 3 bases, with 11 bases between them. CDR3 amino acids: CSVDDIYYGYTF. CDR3 DNA: TGCAGCGTAGACGACATCTACTATGGCTACACCTTC.

The V call is TRBV28, the J call TRBJ2-7; TRBD2 matches 13 bases. V was clipped by 6 bases and J by 3 bases; unmatched bases: 5. CDR3 size: 15 residues. The germline V gene encodes CDR1 MDHEN and CDR2 SYDVKM. The CDR3 protein is CASSPGLAGIYEQYF. The CDR3 nucleotides are TGTGCCAGCAGCCCGGGACTAGCGGGAATCTACGAGCAGTACTTC.

The genes are TRBV6-4 and TRBJ2-2; D is possibly TRBD1 (5 bases). The CDR3 sequence is 14 residues long. Germline V gives CDR1 MRHNA, CDR2 SNTAGT. Trimming pared 2 bases from V and 1 base from J, leaving 5 bases between. The CDR3 sequence: CASSDGQNTGELFF. CDR3 nucleotide sequence: TGTGCCAGCAGTGACGGACAGAACACCGGGGAGCTGTTTTTT.

The CDR3 sequence is CSVDSGLNYGYTF. For the CDR3, the DNA is TGCAGCGTTGATAGTGGGCTTAACTATGGCTACACCTTC. V is TRBV29-1 and J is TRBJ1-2; D is undetermined. The V gene lost 3 bases and the J gene lost 1 base, with 9 bases spanning the gap. The germline V gene has CDR1 SQVTM and CDR2 ANQGSEA. There are 13 residues in the CDR3.

The chain recombines TRBV4-2 with TRBJ2-5; 7 positions match TRBD1. V shed 1 base and J 6 bases; nucleotides not matched to a gene: 11. Per the germline V gene, CDR1 is LGHNA and CDR2 is YNFKEQ. The CDR3 spans 16 residues. This chain's CDR3 is CASSQVGDRAAQTQYF. The DNA of the CDR3 is TGTGCCAGCAGCCAAGTCGGAGACAGGGCGGCCCAGACCCAGTACTTC.

This CDR3 is CAISDERDEGGELFF. The DNA for the CDR3 is TGTGCCATCAGTGACGAGCGGGACGAGGGCGGGGAGCTGTTTTTT. The chain joins TRBV10-3 to TRBJ2-2, with 7 bases aligning to TRBD2. Looked up from germline, CDR1 is ENHRY and CDR2 is SYGVKD. Losses at the gene ends were 3 bases for V and 7 bases for J; bases not matched to a gene: 8. The CDR3 has 15 amino acids.

The CDR3 region has the DNA TGTGCCAGCAGCTTAGTTTCGACGGGGGGAAATACGCAGTATTTT. Amino acids: CASSLVSTGGNTQYF. The chain recombines TRBV7-2 with TRBJ2-3, with TRBD2 matching over 7 bases. Per germline, CDR1 SGHTA and CDR2 FQGNSA. This CDR3 contains 15 residues. V shed 1 base and J 7 bases; nucleotides not matched to a gene: 8.

The chain links TRBV20-1 to TRBJ1-5; TRBD1 aligns across 10 bases. Germline CDR1 is DFQATT and CDR2 is SNEGSKA (reference sequence). The CDR3 extends over 14 amino acids. V shed 3 bases and J 8 bases; nucleotides not matched to a gene: 7. CDR3: CSASMDRGREPQHF. The CDR3 coding sequence is TGCAGTGCTAGTATGGACAGGGGGAGGGAGCCCCAGCATTTT.

The rearrangement links TRBV28 to TRBJ1-1; D call uncertain. CDR3 length: 13 amino acids. Trimming shortened V by 7 bases and J by 2 bases, and 11 bases separated the two germline ends. Germline CDR1 reads MDHEN; CDR2 reads SYDVKM. CDR3 sequence reads: CASNQDPNTEAFF. The CDR3 bases are TGTGCCAGCAATCAGGATCCCAACACTGAAGCTTTCTTT.

CDR3: CASSVGGTGGRNSPLHF. The CDR3 nucleotides read TGTGCCAGCAGTGTTGGAGGGACAGGGGGCAGGAATTCACCCCTCCACTTT. The gene calls are TRBV2 and TRBJ1-6, with 12 bases identical to TRBD1. The germline gives CDR1 SNHLY, CDR2 FYNNEI. With 4 bases clipped from V and 7 bases from J, the junction kept 8 bases outside the gene matches. This CDR3 has 17 amino acids.

The table lists this clone with a count of one. The chain combines TRBV5-8 with TRBJ2-1; 8 bases map to TRBD1. Germline V gene lookup returns CDR1 SGHTS and CDR2 YDEGEE. The CDR3 runs 15 residues. Trimming cost V 4 bases and J 9 bases; bases outside gene matches: 12. CDR3 sequence: CASSQDRDIVCEQFF. CDR3 nucleotides: TGTGCCAGCAGCCAGGACAGGGATATTGTTTGTGAGCAGTTCTTC.

This sequence joins TRBV7-2 and TRBJ1-2; D not resolved. This CDR3 spans 14 amino acids. Trimming stripped 7 bases from V and 0 bases from J, with 12 bases between. Germline CDR1 is SGHTA and CDR2 is FQGNSA. In DNA, the CDR3 is TGTGCCAGCATACTGACGGCGGCTAACTATGGCTACACCTTC. Translating it yields CASILTAANYGYTF.